This TCR beta chain is drawn from a study of cytomegalovirus exposure and HLA in healthy donors. The trim removed 0 bases at V and 1 base at J, leaving 9 bases unmatched. The germline V gene encodes CDR1 SGHNT and CDR2 YYREEE (reference sequence). This CDR3 comprises 17 residues. The primer mix had 60 Vbeta and 13 Jbeta primers. Profiled with immunoSEQ multiplex PCR; TCRdb holds only in-frame clones, not every one. This table holds around 120,000 clones, 15% found once. This clone was seen a few times. The TCR was taken from a woman younger than 35 in good health and CMV-seronegative. The sample was PBMCs. This rearrangement joins TRBV5-4 to TRBJ1-1; 7 nucleotides match TRBD1. This chain's CDR3 is CASSLGVGRTGNTEAFF. The CDR3, as DNA: TGTGCCAGCAGCTTGGGGGTTGGGAGGACAGGGAACACTGAAGCTTTCTTT.